The 30 T cell receptor beta chains below come from one sample, sequenced in a study of low-dose radiotherapy and immunotherapy resistance in tumors. Time point meaning: after trial treatment. Sample treatment: LDRT plus nivolumab, ipilimumab, low-dose cyclophosphamide and aspirin (RACIN trial). TRAV- and TRBV-specific primers were used for first-strand cDNA, which covered alpha and beta chains. Over approximately 20 PCR cycles, TCRs were amplified from a constant-region primer and V-primer adapter. One entry per CDR3 protein results from TCRdb running MiXCR on the reads. In the table there are around 60,000 distinct CDR3 sequences, under 30% of which are singletons. Sequenced material: PBMCs, taken after low-dose radiotherapy plus immunotherapy. All receptors come from a male donor with prostate cancer.

This clonotype occurred many times. The chain couples TRBV4-3 to TRBJ2-5; D uncertain. Trimming stripped 0 bases from V and 2 bases from J, with 10 bases between. The CDR3 consists of 15 residues. Germline V lookup: CDR1 LGHNA, CDR2 YSLEER. Written as DNA, the CDR3 is TGCGCCAGCAGCCAAGATCTCTCGAGACAAGAGACCCAGTACTTC. It is translated as CASSQDLSRQETQYF.

This clonotype was counted many times. The chain couples TRBV6-5 to TRBJ2-7; a weak D match, TRBD1 (6 bases). CDR1 and CDR2 from the germline V gene are MNHEY and SVGAGI. The CDR3 contains 15 residues. V lost 3 bases and J lost 1, with 13 bases in between. DNA for the CDR3: TGTGCCAGCAGTTATGTGGCAGGGGATTCCTACGAGCAGTACTTC. It encodes CASSYVAGDSYEQYF.

This clonotype was picked up many times. This chain joins TRBV20-1 and TRBJ2-7; D gene unclear. The germline V and J ends were trimmed by 6 bases and 1 base, with 10 bases remaining between them. CDR1 is DFQATT and CDR2 is SNEGSKA in the germline V gene (reference sequence). This CDR3 contains 12 residues. This CDR3 is CSASPDSYEQYF. DNA of the CDR3: TGCAGTGCCTCCCCGGATTCCTACGAGCAGTACTTC.

V gene TRBV12-3 or TRBV12-4 combines with J gene TRBJ1-3; D perhaps matches TRBD1 (6 bases). The CDR3 runs to 14 residues. Trimming stripped 10 bases from V and 7 bases from J, with 20 bases between. This CDR3 is CAIEPGGTRNTIYF. CDR3 coding DNA: TGTGCCATCGAACCCGGAGGGACACGGAACACCATATATTTT.

The table lists this clonotype with many counts. The chain uses TRBV19 and TRBJ2-7; D not resolved. CDR3 length: 15 residues. The germline CDR1 and CDR2 sequences are LNHDA and SQIVND (reference sequence). V lost 6 bases and J 0 bases, leaving 15 bases between the germline ends. CDR3 protein: CASSGLGESSYEQYF. CDR3 bases: TGTGCCAGTAGCGGTTTAGGCGAAAGCTCCTACGAGCAGTACTTC.

This clonotype was seen at least ten times. J is TRBJ2-2 and V is TRBV27, with TRBD1 as a possible D gene (6 bases). Germline values: CDR1 MNHEY, CDR2 SMNVEV (reference sequence). Trimming cost V 4 bases and J 8 bases, with 14 bases left between them. The CDR3 is 14 amino acids. The CDR3 spells CASSSGTSYGELFF. The CDR3, as DNA: TGTGCCAGCAGTTCCGGGACAAGTTATGGGGAGCTGTTTTTT.

This clonotype has ten or more counts. The CDR3 here is CASSSDPREQYF. The CDR3 bases are TGTGCCAGCAGCTCCGACCCCCGCGAGCAGTACTTC. The genes are TRBV7-6 and TRBJ2-7; no definite D call. With 4 bases removed from V and 6 bases from J, the gap between germline ends came to 10 bases. The CDR3 consists of 12 residues. Germline loops: CDR1 SGHVS, CDR2 FNYEAQ.

Regarding this clonotype: Because the CDR3's place on the DNA is in doubt, the DNA is left out and the CDR3 is given as listed by TCRdb. The chain recombines TRBV5-1 with TRBJ2-1; the D call in the table, TRBD1, was not verified against the DNA. The CDR3 adds up to 23 amino acids, both ends counted. Germline V gene lookup returns CDR1 SGHRS and CDR2 YFSETQ. The CDR3 reads CASTNQTSMYLCATRAGVNEQFF.

This clonotype was detected many times. The chain is built from TRBV7-9 and TRBJ1-2; D gene unclear. Deletions cut 5 bases from V and 2 bases from J, with 12 bases between. This CDR3 region has 14 residues. Germline-derived CDR1 and CDR2 are SEHNR and FQNEAQ (reference sequence). The CDR3 coding sequence is TGTGCCAGCAGCAACCCGACGGGAAACTATGGCTACACCTTC. Its translation is CASSNPTGNYGYTF.

In its sample, this clonotype was seen many times. The J gene is TRBJ2-4, the V gene TRBV28, with D possibly TRBD1 on 5 matching bases. Germline assignment: CDR1 MDHEN and CDR2 SYDVKM. The CDR3 covers 14 residues. V lost 6 bases to trimming and J lost 0 bases, with 9 bases between them. The CDR3 reads CASRAQGAKNIQYF. CDR3 nucleotides: TGTGCCAGCAGAGCCCAGGGAGCCAAAAACATTCAGTACTTC.

This clonotype showed up many times. V usage is TRBV5-4 and J usage is TRBJ2-3; 14 positions agree with TRBD2. CDR1 and CDR2 (germline): SGHNT, YYREEE (reference sequence). V lost 4 bases and J lost 0; bases outside the gene matches: 10. The CDR3 consists of 19 residues. CDR3 nucleotide sequence: TGTGCCAGCAGCCCACGACTAGCGGGAGGGCCGGGTAGCACAGATACGCAGTATTTT. Encoded protein: CASSPRLAGGPGSTDTQYF.

This clonotype was found a few times. This chain links TRBV5-1 with TRBJ1-2; D is ambiguous. The V and J ends lost 1 base and 8 bases respectively, with 12 bases between them. CDR1 is SGHRS and CDR2 is YFSETQ in the germline V gene. The CDR3 covers 13 residues. The CDR3 DNA is TGCGCCAGCAGCTTGCGGGTTGATTGGGGCTACACCTTC. This codes for CASSLRVDWGYTF.

This clonotype was picked up many times. The rearrangement links TRBV11-2 to TRBJ2-2, with TRBD2 matching 9 bases. V dropped 7 bases and J dropped 3; count of bases not matched to a gene: 9. Germline CDR1 and CDR2: SGHAT and FQNNGV. The CDR3 is 16 amino acids. The DNA for the CDR3 is TGTGCCAGCACCCTAGGTCTAGCGGGATACACCGGGGAGCTGTTTTTT. Protein: CASTLGLAGYTGELFF. Full variable domain (rest looked up from reference TRBV11-2 and TRBJ2-2): EAGVAQSPRYKIIEKRQSVAFWCNPISGHATLYWYQQILGQGPKLLIQFQNNGVVDDSQLPKDRFSAERLKGVDSTLKIQPAKLEDSAVYLCASTLGLAGYTGELFFGEGSRLTVL.

This clonotype was observed at least ten times. V gene TRBV3-1 combines with J gene TRBJ1-6; possible D gene TRBD1, 6 bases. The CDR3 has 15 amino acids. The V and J ends lost 0 bases and 10 bases respectively, with 13 bases between them. Germline CDR1 and CDR2: LGHDT and YNNKEL (reference sequence). In nucleotides, the CDR3 is TGTGCCAGCAGCCAAGATCACAGGGACCGGTCACCCCTCCACTTT. Protein product: CASSQDHRDRSPLHF.

This clonotype was recorded at least ten times. The DNA for the CDR3 is TGTGCCAGCAGCTTAGGGCCCAGAGTCACCGGGGAGCTGTTTTTT. Encoded protein: CASSLGPRVTGELFF. The rearrangement joins TRBV7-2 to TRBJ2-2; unclear D gene. There are 15 residues in the CDR3. Germline V gene data show CDR1 as SGHTA and CDR2 as FQGNSA. Trimming pared 1 base from V and 4 bases from J, leaving 10 bases between. Looking up the rest from reference TRBV7-2 and TRBJ2-2 gives the full variable domain: GAGVSQSPSNKVTEKGKDVELRCDPISGHTALYWYRQSLGQGLEFLIYFQGNSAPDKSGLPSDRFSAERTGGSVSTLTIQRTQQEDSAVYLCASSLGPRVTGELFFGEGSRLTVL.

Ten or more counts support this clonotype. CDR3 sequence: CASSQVAGGIRTGELFF. The DNA for the CDR3 is TGCGCCAGCAGCCAAGTGGCGGGAGGGATACGAACCGGGGAGCTGTTTTTT. The rearrangement uses TRBV4-1 and TRBJ2-2; 9 bases are shared with TRBD2. The CDR3 consists of 17 residues. V lost 1 base, J lost 5 bases, and 8 bases stayed unmatched. CDR1 is MGHRA and CDR2 is YSYEKL in the germline V gene.

This clonotype has ten or more counts. The genes are TRBV20-1 and TRBJ1-5, with 7 bases lining up with TRBD1. This CDR3 is 14 amino acids long. Germline CDR1 reads DFQATT; CDR2 reads SNEGSKA (reference sequence). The V gene end was trimmed by 0 bases and the J gene end by 2 bases; junction bases not matched to a gene: 1. CDR3 sequence: CSAREGGGNQPQHF. The CDR3 region has the DNA TGCAGTGCTAGAGAAGGGGGCGGCAATCAGCCCCAGCATTTT.

This clonotype occurred many times. The chain couples TRBV20-1 to TRBJ1-4, with D hard to call. The CDR3 is 14 amino acids. V lost 1 base, J lost 4 bases, and 10 bases lay in between. Germline V gene sequence: CDR1 DFQATT, CDR2 SNEGSKA (reference sequence). The CDR3 reads CSARGHNLNEKLFF. The CDR3 nucleotides are TGCAGTGCTAGAGGACACAACCTTAATGAAAAACTGTTTTTT.

This clonotype was observed at least ten times. The chain links TRBV6-2 or TRBV6-3 to TRBJ2-2; D possibly uses TRBD1 or TRBD2 (5 bases each). Trimming pared 8 bases from V and 2 bases from J, leaving 15 bases between. Germline loops: CDR1 MNHEY, CDR2 SVGEGT. The length of the CDR3 is 15 residues. CDR3 region: CASYPFGGNTGELFF. The CDR3 bases are TGTGCCAGCTACCCTTTTGGGGGTAACACCGGGGAGCTGTTTTTT.

CDR3 protein: CASSLIGARDTQYF. The CDR3 nucleotides are TGTGCCAGCAGCTTAATAGGGGCGAGAGATACGCAGTATTTT. The genes are TRBV7-2 and TRBJ2-3; D may be TRBD1 (5 bases). CDR1 and CDR2 from the germline V gene are SGHTA and FQGNSA. The CDR3 loop spans 14 amino acids. V was clipped by 2 bases and J by 5 bases, with 11 bases between them.

This clonotype was seen repeatedly, ten times or more. The CDR3 here is CSARVAGQSNEKLFF. In nucleotides, the CDR3 is TGCAGTGCTAGAGTCGCTGGACAGTCTAATGAAAAACTGTTTTTT. This chain uses TRBV20-1 with TRBJ1-4; maybe TRBD1 (6 bases). From germline, CDR1 is DFQATT and CDR2 SNEGSKA (reference sequence). The CDR3 sequence is 15 residues long. V lost 1 base, J lost 3 bases, and 12 bases lay in between.

This clonotype was counted at least ten times. The chain links TRBV14 to TRBJ1-1; D is unclear. Trimming took off 2 bases at V and 1 base at J, with 8 bases between the two ends. CDR1 is SGHDN, CDR2 FVKESK, per germline. The CDR3 extends over 14 amino acids. CDR3: CASSQTWGNTEAFF. The DNA of the CDR3 is TGTGCCAGCAGCCAAACTTGGGGGAACACTGAAGCTTTCTTT.

This clonotype was observed at least ten times. The rearrangement joins TRBV15 to TRBJ2-3; 7 nucleotides agree with TRBD2. Germline CDR1 and CDR2: LNHNV and YYDKDF (reference sequence). Losses at the gene ends were 5 bases for V and 10 bases for J; bases not matched to a gene: 9. The CDR3 has 13 amino acids. The CDR3: CATSSLGAGAQYF. CDR3 nucleotide sequence: TGTGCCACCAGCTCCCTTGGGGCGGGAGCGCAGTATTTT.

This clonotype has ten or more counts. The chain is built from TRBV19 and TRBJ2-4; possible D gene TRBD2, 7 bases. This CDR3 comprises 14 residues. Germline V gene sequence: CDR1 LNHDA, CDR2 SQIVND (reference sequence). V was clipped by 10 bases and J by 5 bases, with 18 bases between them. CDR3 sequence (DNA): TGTGCCACCAACGGGGGGCTCTTGGAAAACATTCAGTACTTC. This encodes CATNGGLLENIQYF.

Ten or more counts support this clonotype. The chain joins TRBV2 to TRBJ1-5; tentatively, D is TRBD1 (6 bases). Germline V gives CDR1 SNHLY, CDR2 FYNNEI. The V and J ends lost 8 bases and 0 bases respectively, with 8 bases between them. The CDR3 totals 13 residues. The DNA of the CDR3 is TGTGCCAGCCAGGGGAATAGCAATCAGCCCCAGCATTTT. This translates into CASQGNSNQPQHF.

This clonotype was observed many times. This rearrangement joins TRBV7-3 to TRBJ2-1; 7 nucleotides agree with TRBD1. Per germline, CDR1 SGHTA and CDR2 FQGTGA. Losses at the gene ends were 5 bases for V and 6 bases for J; bases not matched to a gene: 7. The CDR3 has 14 residues. This CDR3 is CASSPGQPPNEQFF. CDR3 DNA sequence: TGTGCCAGCAGCCCGGGACAGCCTCCCAATGAGCAGTTCTTC.

In the case of this clonotype: A far larger clone is one base from this, pointing to a likely read error. The rearrangement links TRBV7-6 to TRBJ2-1, with TRBD1 identical over 9 bases. The CDR3 is made up of 14 amino acids. Germline CDR1 is SGHVS and CDR2 is FNYEAQ. Trimming removed 1 base from V and 10 bases from J; junction bases left unmatched: 5. The CDR3 reads CASSLDRGPYEQFF. The CDR3 nucleotides read TGTGCCAGCAGCTTAGACAGGGGGCCCTACGAGCAGTTCTTC.

At least ten counts were recorded for this clonotype. The gene calls are TRBV19 and TRBJ1-5, with 7 nucleotides matching TRBD1. Losses at the gene ends were 3 bases for V and 1 base for J; bases not matched to a gene: 3. Germline V gene sequence: CDR1 LNHDA, CDR2 SQIVND (reference sequence). The CDR3 runs 15 residues. The CDR3 region has the DNA TGTGCCAGTAGTATTTACAGGGGCAGCAATCAGCCCCAGCATTTT. Amino acids: CASSIYRGSNQPQHF.

A note on this clonotype: This is likely an artifact of a read error, given a far larger clone one base away. The chain recombines TRBV7-2 with TRBJ2-3, with 7 bases matching TRBD2. From germline, CDR1 is SGHTA and CDR2 FQGNSA. The CDR3 contains 15 residues. The CDR3 region is CSSSLAGPSTDTQYF. CDR3 bases: TGTTCCAGCAGTTTAGCGGGCCCTAGCACAGATACGCAGTATTTT.

This clonotype was seen many times. The chain uses TRBV10-3 and TRBJ2-7; no definite D call. Germline CDR1 is ENHRY and CDR2 is SYGVKD. The CDR3 runs to 13 residues. Deletions cut 4 bases from V and 1 base from J, with 8 bases between. The CDR3 here is CAISVDPSYEQYF. The CDR3 DNA reads as TGTGCCATCAGTGTGGACCCTTCCTACGAGCAGTACTTC.